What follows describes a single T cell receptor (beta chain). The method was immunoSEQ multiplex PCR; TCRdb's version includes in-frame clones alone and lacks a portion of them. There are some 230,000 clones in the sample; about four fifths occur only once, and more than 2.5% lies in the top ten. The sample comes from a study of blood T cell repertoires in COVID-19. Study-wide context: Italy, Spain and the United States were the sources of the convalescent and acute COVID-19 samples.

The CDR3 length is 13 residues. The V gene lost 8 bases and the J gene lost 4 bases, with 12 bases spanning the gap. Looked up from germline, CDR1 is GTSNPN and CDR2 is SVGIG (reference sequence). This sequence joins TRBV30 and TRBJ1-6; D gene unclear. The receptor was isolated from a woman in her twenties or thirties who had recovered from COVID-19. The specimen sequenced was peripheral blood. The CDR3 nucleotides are TGTGCCCGCGGCCGGGGATATAATTCACCCCTCCACTTT. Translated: CARGRGYNSPLHF.